The 24 T cell receptor beta chains listed next were all sequenced from one sample in a study of CD8+ T cells in alopecia areata (dated by TCRdb to about 2018). Receptors were amplified or captured by the immunoSEQ multiplex PCR assay. To provide template for TCR sequencing, every sample had RNA extracted and reverse transcribed into cDNA. The immuneACCESS repertoire file appears here via TCRdb, limited to in-frame rearrangements. These files lack a portion of the clones; in checked studies, under half of the deficit traces to unresolved V genes, and the cause of the others is not known. For this sample there are over 85,000 clones; just over 70% appear just once. 17% of the sample comes from the top ten. This specimen's treatment or condition label, per the study, means: oral pan-JAK inhibitor, 5-10 mg twice daily. Sample: CD8+ T cells sorted from blood, taken at approximately week 42, from a patient treated with tofacitinib. These receptors originate from a human donor with alopecia areata.

The rearrangement links TRBV5-6 to TRBJ2-5; possibly TRBD1 or TRBD2 for D (6 bases each). The germline V gene has CDR1 SGHDT and CDR2 YYEEEE. V was pared by 0 bases and J by 3 bases, with 9 bases between. The length of the CDR3 is 14 residues. The CDR3 region has the DNA TGTGCCAGCAGCTTGGCGGGGGCGAAAGAGACCCAGTACTTC. This codes for CASSLAGAKETQYF.

This clone was recorded a few times. The J gene is TRBJ2-7, the V gene TRBV6-6; a weak D match, TRBD1 (6 bases). V was clipped by 0 bases and J by 7 bases, with 16 bases between them. Germline V gives CDR1 MNHNY, CDR2 SVGAGI (reference sequence). This CDR3 has 15 amino acids. The chain's CDR3 is CASSYSPQGSKEQYF. The CDR3 DNA reads as TGTGCCAGCAGTTACTCCCCCCAGGGGTCGAAAGAGCAGTACTTC.

The rearrangement uses TRBV6-4 and TRBJ1-2; 9 bases align to TRBD1. Germline V gives CDR1 MRHNA, CDR2 SNTAGT. V lost 6 bases and J lost 7; bases outside the gene matches: 6. This CDR3 is built from 13 residues. CDR3 bases: TGTGCCAGCAGGGATAACAGGGGGCTTGGCTACACCTTC. Translating it yields CASRDNRGLGYTF.

This clone appeared a few times. This chain links TRBV7-9 with TRBJ1-1; D unclear. Germline V gives CDR1 SEHNR, CDR2 FQNEAQ (reference sequence). Trimming took off 1 base at V and 8 bases at J, with 11 bases between the two ends. CDR3 length: 13 residues. CDR3 protein: CASSLGPSEEAFF. CDR3 nucleotide sequence: TGTGCCAGCAGCTTAGGACCCTCTGAAGAAGCTTTCTTT.

In DNA form, the CDR3 reads TGTGCCAGCAGCTCGAGTCGAGGGGGATCCAATCAGCCCCAGCATTTT. Translating it yields CASSSSRGGSNQPQHF. The V call is TRBV13, the J call TRBJ1-5, with a tentative D call TRBD1 (6 bases). The germline CDR1 and CDR2 sequences are PRHDT and FYEKMQ (reference sequence). This CDR3 is 16 amino acids long. V was cut by 4 bases and J by 3 bases, with 16 bases left in between.

The chain uses TRBV30 and TRBJ2-7, with D possibly matching TRBD2 (6 bases). This CDR3 is 14 amino acids long. Trimming shortened V by 0 bases and J by 2 bases, and 11 bases separated the two germline ends. Germline values: CDR1 GTSNPN, CDR2 SVGIG (reference sequence). The CDR3 protein is CAWSVGSSAYEQYF. The CDR3 DNA reads TGTGCCTGGAGTGTAGGTTCTAGCGCCTACGAGCAGTACTTC.

The J gene is TRBJ2-1, the V gene TRBV7-2; D assignment may be TRBD1 or TRBD2 (5 bases each). The V and J ends lost 5 bases and 7 bases respectively, with 15 bases between them. The CDR3 is 14 residues long. Germline assignment: CDR1 SGHTA and CDR2 FQGNSA. The CDR3 sequence is CASSTRATGNEQFF. In nucleotides, the CDR3 is TGTGCCAGCAGCACCAGGGCCACGGGAAATGAGCAGTTCTTC.

This chain connects TRBV4-3 to TRBJ2-1; 11 positions match TRBD1. V shed 6 bases, J shed 5 bases, and the junction held 6 bases outside the gene matches. Germline-derived CDR1 and CDR2 are LGHNA and YSLEER. The CDR3 length is 15 residues. The DNA of the CDR3 is TGCGCCAGCAGTCTGGACAGGGGGCCTAACAATGAGCAGTTCTTC. Protein sequence: CASSLDRGPNNEQFF.

This clone has only a few counts. The V call is TRBV4-2, the J call TRBJ2-7, with 12 bases matching TRBD1. With 5 bases clipped from V and 2 bases from J, the junction kept 4 bases outside the gene matches. Germline V gene data show CDR1 as LGHNA and CDR2 as YNFKEQ. This CDR3 is built from 15 residues. CDR3 sequence reads: CASSLRDRGPYEQYF. The DNA for the CDR3 is TGTGCCAGCAGCTTGAGGGACAGGGGGCCCTACGAGCAGTACTTC.

The chain has TRBV4-1 and TRBJ2-3; D unclear. Germline CDR1 and CDR2: MGHRA and YSYEKL. The CDR3 totals 13 residues. The V gene lost 2 bases and the J gene lost 6 bases, with 9 bases spanning the gap. As DNA, the CDR3 is TGCGCCAGCAGCCAATCACTGGGGGATACGCAGTATTTT. It translates to CASSQSLGDTQYF.

This clone has more than one count but fewer than ten. Other DNA sequences of this sample code for an identical CDR3. The CDR3 DNA reads TGCGCCAGCAGCTTCGGGACAGGGGGATACGAGCAGTACTTC. Translating it yields CASSFGTGGYEQYF. This chain uses TRBV5-1 with TRBJ2-7; 11 bases are shared with TRBD1. CDR1 is SGHRS and CDR2 is YFSETQ in the germline V gene. The CDR3 runs to 14 residues. The trim removed 2 bases at V and 4 bases at J, leaving 2 bases unmatched.

The chain uses TRBV15 and TRBJ2-1; 13 bases match TRBD2. Losses at the gene ends were 6 bases for V and 5 bases for J; bases not matched to a gene: 10. CDR3 length: 17 amino acids. Germline lookup yields CDR1 LNHNV and CDR2 YYDKDF (reference sequence). The CDR3 region has the DNA TGTGCCACCAGGGAGACTAGCGGGGGGACGACAAACAATGAGCAGTTCTTC. This codes for CATRETSGGTTNNEQFF. The full variable domain, with the rest looked up from reference TRBV15 and TRBJ2-1, is DAMVIQNPRYQVTQFGKPVTLSCSQTLNHNVMYWYQQKSSQAPKLLFHYYDKDFNNEADTPDNFQSRRPNTSFCFLDIRSPGLGDTAMYLCATRETSGGTTNNEQFFGPGTRLTVL.

V usage is TRBV5-4 and J usage is TRBJ2-3; D could derive from TRBD1 or TRBD2 (6 bases each). CDR3 length equals 15 residues. The germline CDR1 and CDR2 sequences are SGHNT and YYREEE (reference sequence). Trimming took 3 bases from V and 0 from J, leaving 11 bases between them. CDR3 sequence reads: CASSYRGRSTDTQYF. The CDR3 region has the DNA TGTGCCAGCAGCTACCGGGGGCGAAGCACAGATACGCAGTATTTT.

The chain has TRBV4-3 and TRBJ2-6; 8 bases match TRBD1. The CDR3 length is 18 residues. With V trimmed by 3 bases and J by 4 bases, 11 bases remained unmatched. Per germline, CDR1 LGHNA and CDR2 YSLEER. The CDR3 loop is CASSQARTGMRGANVLTF. CDR3 coding DNA: TGCGCCAGCAGCCAGGCAAGGACAGGGATGAGAGGGGCCAACGTCCTGACTTTC.

The V and J genes are TRBV4-3 and TRBJ2-1, with 10 positions matching TRBD1. The trim removed 0 bases at V and 6 bases at J, leaving 8 bases unmatched. Germline V CDR1 and CDR2: LGHNA, YSLEER. The CDR3 length is 17 residues. The CDR3 region has the DNA TGCGCCAGCAGCCAAGAGGACCGGGACAGGGGATTCAATGAGCAGTTCTTC. Its protein is CASSQEDRDRGFNEQFF.

V and J are TRBV7-6 and TRBJ2-2, with 12 bases lining up with TRBD2. This CDR3 is built from 20 residues. The ends lost 5 bases at V and 0 bases at J; junction bases unmatched: 13. CDR1 and CDR2 from the germline V gene are SGHVS and FNYEAQ. DNA for the CDR3: TGTGCCAGCAGCCGCAGACGGACTAGCGGGACAAATACGAACACCGGGGAGCTGTTTTTT. Its translation: CASSRRRTSGTNTNTGELFF.

V and J are TRBV5-1 and TRBJ1-1; D is unresolved. The ends were cut back, 5 bases at V and 0 bases at J, with 17 bases in the middle. The CDR3 is made up of 16 amino acids. The germline CDR1 and CDR2 sequences are SGHRS and YFSETQ. The chain's CDR3 is CASRRTDRSMNTEAFF. The CDR3 bases are TGCGCCAGCAGGAGAACCGACCGGTCTATGAACACTGAAGCTTTCTTT.

Here the CDR3 reads CASRPIPQQTGELFF. Here the CDR3 DNA reads TGTGCCAGCAGACCCATACCCCAGCAAACCGGGGAGCTGTTTTTT. The chain joins TRBV6-5 to TRBJ2-2; D remains ambiguous. This CDR3 has 15 residues. V gave up 6 bases and J gave up 5 bases, with 16 bases separating them. Germline V gene sequence: CDR1 MNHEY, CDR2 SVGAGI.

The V call is TRBV6-1, the J call TRBJ1-5; D not certain. Germline CDR1 and CDR2: MNHNS and SASEGT. V was trimmed by 3 bases and J by 0 bases, leaving 9 bases between them. The CDR3 is 15 amino acids. The CDR3 DNA reads TGTGCCAGCAGTGATGAAGTTTATAGCAATCAGCCCCAGCATTTT. As protein: CASSDEVYSNQPQHF.

The chain uses TRBV27 and TRBJ2-3; D remains ambiguous. The CDR3 covers 14 residues. CDR1 is MNHEY, CDR2 SMNVEV, per germline (reference sequence). V lost 7 bases and J lost 3, with 14 bases in between. For the CDR3, the DNA is TGTGCCAGCAAAGTCTTACTGGGTACAGATACGCAGTATTTT. This codes for CASKVLLGTDTQYF.

V and J are TRBV30 and TRBJ2-1, with D unclear. The CDR3 has 12 residues. Deletions cut 2 bases from V and 5 bases from J, with 7 bases between. CDR1 is GTSNPN and CDR2 is SVGIG in the germline V gene (reference sequence). CDR3: CAWSIGNNEQFF. The CDR3 bases are TGTGCCTGGAGTATAGGGAACAATGAGCAGTTCTTC.

This chain connects TRBV4-3 to TRBJ2-5; 7 positions agree with TRBD1. The better agreement between TRBJ2-7 and the DNA end casts doubt on the J call. The CDR3 totals 15 residues. CDR1 is LGHNA, CDR2 YSLEER, per germline. CDR3 nucleotide sequence: TGCGCCAGCAGCCAAGGTAGCAGGGGGAGCTACGAGCAGTACTTC. It specifies CASSQGSRGSYEQYF.

This chain links TRBV29-1 with TRBJ1-4, with D possibly TRBD1 on 6 matching bases. Trimming pared 5 bases from V and 4 bases from J, leaving 11 bases between. The CDR3 covers 13 residues. Germline CDR1 and CDR2: SQVTM and ANQGSEA. The chain's CDR3 is CSVLGGDNEKLFF. The CDR3 DNA is TGCAGCGTTTTAGGGGGAGATAATGAAAAACTGTTTTTT.

The chain recombines TRBV4-3 with TRBJ2-6; no definite D call. Germline-derived CDR1 and CDR2 are LGHNA and YSLEER. Trimming left V 3 bases short and J 0 bases short, with 3 bases between. The CDR3 loop spans 14 amino acids. CDR3 in amino acids: CASSQSSGANVLTF. The DNA for the CDR3 is TGCGCCAGCAGCCAGAGCTCTGGGGCCAACGTCCTGACTTTC.